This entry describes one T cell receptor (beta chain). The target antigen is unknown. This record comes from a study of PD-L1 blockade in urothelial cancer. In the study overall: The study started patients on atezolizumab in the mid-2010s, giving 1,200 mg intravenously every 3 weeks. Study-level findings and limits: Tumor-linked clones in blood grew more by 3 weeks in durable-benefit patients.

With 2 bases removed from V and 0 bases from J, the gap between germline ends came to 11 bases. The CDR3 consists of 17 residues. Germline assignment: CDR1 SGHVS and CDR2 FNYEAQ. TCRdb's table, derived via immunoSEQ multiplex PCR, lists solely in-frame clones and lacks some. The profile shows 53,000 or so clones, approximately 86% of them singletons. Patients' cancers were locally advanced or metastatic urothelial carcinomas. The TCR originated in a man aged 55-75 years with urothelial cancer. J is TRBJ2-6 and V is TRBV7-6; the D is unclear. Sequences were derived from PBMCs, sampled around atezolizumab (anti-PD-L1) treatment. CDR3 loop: CASSLLYRSSGANVLTF. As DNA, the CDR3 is TGTGCCAGCAGCTTATTGTACAGAAGCTCTGGGGCCAACGTCCTGACTTTC.